This TCR beta chain stems from a study of cytotoxic CD8 clonotypes in ibrutinib-treated CLL. At the level of the study: Complete response was seen in 2 patients and partial in some 25; approximately 12 progressed and approximately 14 stayed remitted after a median roughly 70 months.

This clone was detected only a few times. The CDR3 sequence is 15 residues long. Germline loops: CDR1 MNHEY, CDR2 SVGAGI. V lost 10 bases, J lost 1 base, and 6 bases stayed unmatched. Profiled with immunoSEQ multiplex PCR; TCRdb holds only in-frame clones, not every one. The sample lists about 68,000 clones; 68% were seen once. This TCR came from a human donor with chronic lymphocytic leukemia. The V call is TRBV6-5, the J call TRBJ2-5, with 13 positions matching TRBD2. The source material was PBMCs, sampled after 12 months of ibrutinib treatment. CDR3 DNA sequence: TGTGCCACGGGACTAGCGGGGATTTTCCAAGAGACCCAGTACTTC. Encoded protein: CATGLAGIFQETQYF.